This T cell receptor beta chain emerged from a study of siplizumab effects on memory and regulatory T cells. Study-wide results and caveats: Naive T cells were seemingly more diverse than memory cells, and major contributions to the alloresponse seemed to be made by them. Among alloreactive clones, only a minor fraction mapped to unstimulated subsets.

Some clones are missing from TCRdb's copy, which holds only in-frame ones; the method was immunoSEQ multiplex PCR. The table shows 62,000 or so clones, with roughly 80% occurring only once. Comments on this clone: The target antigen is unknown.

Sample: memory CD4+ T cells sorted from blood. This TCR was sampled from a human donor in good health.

CDR3 sequence reads: CASSDGISWDGSTDTQYF. CDR3 in DNA: TGTGCCAGCAGTGATGGAATCTCCTGGGACGGTAGCACAGATACGCAGTATTTT. The chain combines TRBV2 with TRBJ2-3; either TRBD1 or TRBD2 may fit D (5 bases each). CDR1 is SNHLY, CDR2 FYNNEI, per germline. The CDR3 contains 18 residues. Trimming left V 3 bases short and J 0 bases short, with 19 bases between. Looking up the rest from reference TRBV2 and TRBJ2-3 gives the full variable domain: EPEVTQTPSHQVTQMGQEVILRCVPISNHLYFYWYRQILGQKVEFLVSFYNNEISEKSEIFDDQFSVERPDGSNFTLKIRSTKLEDSAMYFCASSDGISWDGSTDTQYFGPGTRLTVL.